One T cell receptor (beta chain) is described in this entry. Its target is not known. These data come from a study of T-cell memory formation after mild COVID-19. The study, taken as a whole, reports: Pre-infection memory harbored some responding clones, suggesting cross-reactive memory joined. A balance of CD4 and CD8 characterized clones contracting day 15 to 85, whereas later expanders leaned CD4+.

TCRdb analysed the 5' RACE reads with MiXCR anew, one entry per CDR3 protein. The table lists 300,000 to 350,000 distinct CDR3 sequences, roughly a fifth of them singletons, with 20% to 25% in the top ten. The V end was cut by 6 bases, the J end by 2 bases, with 13 bases between. The CDR3 length is 15 residues. CDR1 and CDR2 from the germline V gene are MNHEY and SVGAGI. Sequencing input: PBMCs or a T cell subset sorted from them (not recorded which). The rearrangement uses TRBV6-5 and TRBJ2-2; TRBD1 might be the D (5 bases). This receptor was obtained from a young man who had mild COVID-19 (a few samples of this study predate the infection). Cell type and time point are not known. In DNA form, the CDR3 reads TGTGCCAGCAGCGGACATCTCGAAAACACCGGGGAGCTGTTTTTT. Protein: CASSGHLENTGELFF.